This T cell receptor beta chain was documented in a study of blood T cell repertoires in COVID-19. Looking at the study overall: Samples came from the United States, Italy and Spain, spanning acute and convalescent COVID-19. PBMCs, B-cell-depleted T cells, or T cells provided the cDNA or gDNA that made up the material.

Authors' data handling: Estimated nucleated cell counts came from reference gene primer amplification. Here immunoSEQ multiplex PCR was the method, and the copy in TCRdb shows in-frame clones only, minus some. That table supplies the V and J calls and clone size; D and trimming were determined from the DNA. The table includes approximately 350,000 clones, around 82% detected once. The V and J ends lost 5 bases and 9 bases respectively, with 13 bases between them. From germline, CDR1 is MNHEY and CDR2 SMNVEV (reference sequence). This CDR3 has 12 residues. The source of this sequence is a man younger than 45 with active or convalescent COVID-19. V is TRBV27 and J is TRBJ2-5; tentative D call: TRBD2 (6 bases). Specimen: peripheral blood. As DNA, the CDR3 is TGTGCCAGCAGTCCCGGGGGAGGAGCCCAGTACTTC. It yields the protein CASSPGGGAQYF.